The rows below give T cell receptor beta chains drawn from one sample of a study of shared clonotypes between healthy human individuals. Method: immunoSEQ multiplex PCR; TCRdb's copy keeps in-frame clones and lacks some. This sample has some 1 million clones; around 76% occur once, and the top ten carry approximately 1.5%. The sequencing sample was made of memory CD4+ T cells sorted from blood. These receptors were obtained from a man between 18 and 35 years old in good health. Each CDR3 is given with its conserved first and last residue. A D gene is named only where the DNA matches it firmly. Clone size, where shown, is once, few, many, or a class for clones that have expanded.

j_gene	v_gene	d_gene	abundance	CDR3nt	CDR3aa
TRBJ1-6	TRBV4-1	TRBD1	.	TGCGCCAGCAGCCCTGGACAGGGTTACTCACCCCTCCACTTT	CASSPGQGYSPLHF
TRBJ1-4	TRBV30	TRBD1	.	TGTGCCTGGAGTGGGACAGGGGGACGTGAAAAACTGTTTTTT	CAWSGTGGREKLFF
TRBJ2-1	TRBV11-2	TRBD1	.	TGTGCCAGCAGATCCCTATCGGGACAGGCGTACAATGAGCAGTTCTTC	CASRSLSGQAYNEQFF
TRBJ2-3	TRBV11-2	.	.	TGTGCCAGCAGCCTCCGGGACTTCGCTAGCACAGATACGCAGTATTTT	CASSLRDFASTDTQYF
TRBJ2-7	TRBV6-1	.	once	TGTGCCAGCAGTACGGACAGTTACTACGAGCAGTACTTC	CASSTDSYYEQYF
TRBJ2-5	TRBV19	TRBD1	.	TGTGCCAGTAGTCCCAGGGGGCGAGAGACCCAGTACTTC	CASSPRGRETQYF
TRBJ1-3	TRBV7-3	.	.	TGTGCCAGCAGCTTTAGCCGACAGGACCCGGGGTATTTT	CASSFSRQDPGYF
TRBJ1-1	TRBV7-9	TRBD1	.	TGTGCCAGCAGCTTAGGTTCCAGGGGGGGCACTGAAGCTTTCTTT	CASSLGSRGGTEAFF
TRBJ1-5	TRBV6-1	TRBD1	.	TGTGCCAGCAGTGAGGGACAGGGGGCCACGCCCCAGCATTTT	CASSEGQGATPQHF
TRBJ2-1	TRBV19	TRBD1	.	TGTGCCAGTAGTCTTGACAGGGGGCAACGTGAGCAGTTCTTC	CASSLDRGQREQFF
TRBJ1-1	TRBV5-4	TRBD1	few	TGTGCCAGCAGCCCCGACAGGGGGCGTATATCTGAAGCTTTCTTT	CASSPDRGRISEAFF
TRBJ2-5	TRBV29-1	.	.	TGCAGTCCCAGGGAAGGAGAGACCCAGTACTTC	CSPREGETQYF
TRBJ1-5	TRBV30	.	.	TGTGCCTGGAGTGTAGAGGGCCGGCAGCCCCAGCATTTT	CAWSVEGRQPQHF
TRBJ1-2	TRBV7-6	TRBD1	.	TGTGCCAGCAGCTTGAGCCCGGGACAGGGGGCCTCAAACTATGGCTACACCTTC	CASSLSPGQGASNYGYTF
TRBJ1-1	TRBV5-6	.	.	TGTGCCAGCAGCTCCGTGGGGAAACAGATACTATCGAACACTGAAGCTTTCTTT	CASSSVGKQILSNTEAFF
TRBJ1-5	TRBV7-2	.	.	TGTGCCAGCAGCTTAGAAATGGCTAGCAATCAGCCCCAGCATTTT	CASSLEMASNQPQHF
TRBJ2-3	TRBV6-6	.	.	TGTGCCAGCAGTTCAGGGATCGCGGGGGATACGCAGTATTTT	CASSSGIAGDTQYF
TRBJ1-4	TRBV7-6	.	.	TGTGCCAGCAGCTTGGGCGGACAAACGGGGGAAAAACTGTTTTTT	CASSLGGQTGEKLFF
TRBJ2-3	TRBV7-3	TRBD2	.	TGTGCCAGCAGCTTAATTTCGGGGGGTAGCACAGATACGCAGTATTTT	CASSLISGGSTDTQYF
TRBJ2-1	TRBV18	TRBD2	.	TGTGCCAGCTCACCACCTGTAGCGGGGGGGCATTACAATGAGCAGTTCTTC	CASSPPVAGGHYNEQFF
TRBJ2-7	TRBV5-1	.	.	TGCGCCAGCAGCTTAGCATCTCCCTACGAGCAGTACTTC	CASSLASPYEQYF
TRBJ2-2	TRBV2	.	.	TGTGCCAGCAGTGAGTGGGAGAGGGTCGGGGAGCTGTTTTTT	CASSEWERVGELFF
TRBJ2-2	TRBV5-1	.	.	TGCGCCAGCAGCCTAGGGGACACCTACACCGGGGAGCTGTTTTTT	CASSLGDTYTGELFF
TRBJ2-1	TRBV11-3	.	few	TGTGCCAGCAGCTCGGGCTCCACCTACAATGAGCAGTTCTTC	CASSSGSTYNEQFF
TRBJ2-7	TRBV7-2	TRBD2	many	TGTGCCAGCAGACGGGGGGGCGAGCAGTACTTC	CASRRGGEQYF
TRBJ2-3	TRBV10-1	.	.	TGCGCCAGCAGTGAGTCGAGAGTCACAGATACGCAGTATTTT	CASSESRVTDTQYF
TRBJ2-7	TRBV5-1	TRBD2	few	TGCGCCAGCAGCTTGGGGACTAGCGGCTACGAGCAGTACTTC	CASSLGTSGYEQYF
TRBJ1-1	TRBV19	.	few	TGTGCCAGTGGGAGATCTGAAGCTTTCTTT	CASGRSEAFF
TRBJ1-5	TRBV5-8	TRBD1	.	TGTGCCAGCAGCCCCCCGACAGGGTACAATCAGCCCCAGCATTTT	CASSPPTGYNQPQHF
TRBJ1-6	TRBV18	TRBD1	few	TGTGCCAGCTCACGACCACCGGGACAGGGGAATTCACCCCTCCACTTT	CASSRPPGQGNSPLHF
TRBJ1-4	TRBV2	.	.	TGTGCCAGCAGTGGTCAGGGTAGGGGTGAAAAACTGTTTTTT	CASSGQGRGEKLFF
TRBJ1-5	TRBV5-8	.	.	TGTGCCAGCAGCTCTGGGGGATTCCGGCCCCAGCATTTT	CASSSGGFRPQHF
TRBJ2-3	TRBV7-9	TRBD1	.	TGTGCCAGCAGCTTAGGGACAGGGCGAACAGATACGCAGTATTTT	CASSLGTGRTDTQYF